This TCR beta chain originates from a study of shared clonotypes between healthy human individuals. There are 15 residues in the CDR3. From germline, CDR1 is SGHTA and CDR2 FQGNSA. J was trimmed by 3 bases and V by 5 bases; bases with no gene match: 7. Profiled with immunoSEQ multiplex PCR; TCRdb holds only in-frame clones, not every one. The table shows millions of clones, with 85% to 95% occurring only once. This chain joins TRBV7-2 and TRBJ2-7, with 10 bases lining up with TRBD1. This clonotype was obtained from a man aged 18 to 30 in good health. Sample: naive CD4+ T cells sorted from blood. Sample subset: CD45RA+ positively selected. The CDR3 DNA is TGTGCCAGCAGCCTTCGACAGGGGGCTAGCTACGAGCAGTACTTC. Residues: CASSLRQGASYEQYF.